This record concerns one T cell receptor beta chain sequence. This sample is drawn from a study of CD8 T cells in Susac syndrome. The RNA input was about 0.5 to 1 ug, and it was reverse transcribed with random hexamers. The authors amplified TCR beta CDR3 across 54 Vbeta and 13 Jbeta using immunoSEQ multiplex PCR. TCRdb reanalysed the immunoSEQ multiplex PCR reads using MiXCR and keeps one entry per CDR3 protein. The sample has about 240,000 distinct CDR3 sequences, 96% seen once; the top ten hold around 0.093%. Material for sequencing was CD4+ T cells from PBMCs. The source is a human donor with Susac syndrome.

The CDR3 reads CSAMTGGGTEAFF. The CDR3 nucleotides read TGCAGTGCTATGACAGGGGGTGGCACTGAAGCTTTCTTT. The rearrangement uses TRBV20-1 and TRBJ1-1; 9 positions agree with TRBD1. Germline V gives CDR1 DFQATT, CDR2 SNEGSKA (reference sequence). The J segment lost 4 bases and the V segment lost 4 bases, leaving 4 bases of the junction unmatched. The CDR3 sequence is 13 residues long.